This T cell receptor (beta chain) derives from a study of T cell responses to AZD1222 COVID-19 vaccine. Study results and caveats: Reports indicate that nearly half of spike-specific TCRs are directed at unmutated variant regions. Clonal diversity may have been underestimated in mostly white British donors. Just 5 or 6 AZD1222 recipients tested seropositive at baseline.

The CDR3 spans 13 residues. Trimming left V 6 bases short and J 1 base short, with 9 bases between. CDR1 is SQVTM and CDR2 is ANQGSEA in the germline V gene. Data came from immunoSEQ multiplex PCR; TCRdb stores just in-frame clones and leaves some out. The sample lists roughly 77,000 clones; about 92% were seen once. Note on this clone: Its target is unknown.

Second doses that came at about 4 or about 12 weeks were put together. The receptor was isolated from an adult who received the AZD1222 COVID-19 vaccine. The input for sequencing was peripheral blood, taken 28 days after the second AZD1222 dose. The chain has TRBV29-1 and TRBJ1-4; D uncertain. The CDR3 loop is CSVGRGTNEKLFF. CDR3 nucleotide sequence: TGCAGCGTCGGTCGTGGAACTAATGAAAAACTGTTTTTT.